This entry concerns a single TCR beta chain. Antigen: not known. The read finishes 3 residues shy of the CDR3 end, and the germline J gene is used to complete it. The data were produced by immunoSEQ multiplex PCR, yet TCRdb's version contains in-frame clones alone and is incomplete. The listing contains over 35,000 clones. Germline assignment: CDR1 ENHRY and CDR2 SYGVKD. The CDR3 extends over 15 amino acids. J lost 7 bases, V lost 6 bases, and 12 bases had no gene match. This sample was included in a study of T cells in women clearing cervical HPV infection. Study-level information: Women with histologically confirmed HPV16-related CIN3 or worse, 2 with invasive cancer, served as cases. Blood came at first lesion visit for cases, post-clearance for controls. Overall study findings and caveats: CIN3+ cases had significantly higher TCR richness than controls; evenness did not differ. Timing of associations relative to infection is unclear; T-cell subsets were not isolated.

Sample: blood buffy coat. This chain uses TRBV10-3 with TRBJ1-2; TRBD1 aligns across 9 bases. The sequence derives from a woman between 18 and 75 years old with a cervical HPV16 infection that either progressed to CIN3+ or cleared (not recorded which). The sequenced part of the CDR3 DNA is TGTGCCATCAGCTGGGACAGGGAAGGAGACGGTGGC. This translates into CAISWDREGDGG. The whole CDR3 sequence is CAISWDREGDGGYTF.